The 19 T cell receptor beta chains given below trace back to one sample, sequenced in a study of CD8 T cells in Susac syndrome. Random-hexamer reverse transcription was applied to roughly 0.5 to 1 ug RNA. TCRdb reanalysed the immunoSEQ multiplex PCR reads using MiXCR and keeps one entry per CDR3 protein. The repertoire has about 140,000 distinct CDR3 sequences, about 94% of them found once; the top ten carry over 0.25%. The sequenced sample was CD8+ T cells from PBMCs. All receptors come from a human donor in good health.

The V call is TRBV13, the J call TRBJ2-7; D is perhaps TRBD1 (5 bases). The CDR3 has 14 amino acids. Germline V gene sequence: CDR1 PRHDT, CDR2 FYEKMQ (reference sequence). Trimming pared 4 bases from V and 3 bases from J, leaving 13 bases between. CDR3: CASSSLTASYEQYF. For the CDR3, the DNA is TGTGCCAGCAGCTCTTTGACAGCAAGCTACGAGCAGTACTTC.

The chain joins TRBV27 to TRBJ1-2; tentatively, D is TRBD1 (5 bases). This CDR3 region has 13 residues. Trimming stripped 5 bases from V and 4 bases from J, with 11 bases between. Germline V gene data show CDR1 as MNHEY and CDR2 as SMNVEV (reference sequence). CDR3 sequence: CASSPQGRYGYTF. In nucleotides, the CDR3 is TGTGCCAGCAGTCCTCAGGGACGCTATGGCTACACCTTC.

The rearrangement joins TRBV24-1 to TRBJ2-3; tentatively, D is TRBD1 (5 bases). The CDR3 loop spans 15 amino acids. V dropped 9 bases and J dropped 5 bases, with 20 bases sitting between them. Germline CDR1 reads KGHDR; CDR2 reads SFDVKD. CDR3 DNA sequence: TGTGCCACCGACCGCACGGGCAGGGATGGAGATACGCAGTATTTT. Translated: CATDRTGRDGDTQYF.

The chain employs TRBV20-1 and TRBJ1-4, with D possibly TRBD1 on 5 matching bases. This CDR3 is built from 12 residues. Trimming cost V 3 bases and J 9 bases, with 11 bases left between them. Germline values: CDR1 DFQATT, CDR2 SNEGSKA (reference sequence). In nucleotides, the CDR3 is TGCAGTGCTAGTCCTTCAGGGCAAAAACTGTTTTTT. Translated: CSASPSGQKLFF.

Written as DNA, the CDR3 is TGCAGTGCTAGAGCCGGGGACCGCCACTCTGGGGCCAACGTCCTGACTTTC. This encodes CSARAGDRHSGANVLTF. The chain couples TRBV20-1 to TRBJ2-6, with D tentatively TRBD1 or TRBD2 (5 bases each). V was shortened by 1 base and J by 0 bases, with 13 bases between the two germline ends. Germline CDR1 DFQATT, CDR2 SNEGSKA (reference sequence). The CDR3 spans 17 residues.

The rearrangement uses TRBV19 and TRBJ2-7, with 10 bases identical to TRBD2. Trimming cost V 4 bases and J 1 base; bases outside gene matches: 1. This CDR3 has 14 amino acids. Germline loops: CDR1 LNHDA, CDR2 SQIVND (reference sequence). The CDR3 spells CASSTSGGSYEQYF. CDR3 sequence (DNA): TGTGCCAGTAGTACTAGCGGGGGATCCTACGAGCAGTACTTC. Based on the CDR3 plus reference TRBV19 and TRBJ2-7, the full variable domain is DGGITQSPKYLFRKEGQNVTLSCEQNLNHDAMYWYRQDPGQGLRLIYYSQIVNDFQKGDIAEGYSVSREKKESFPLTVTSAQKNPTAFYLCASSTSGGSYEQYFGPGTRLTVT.

A single count supports this clonotype. The rearrangement links TRBV5-1 to TRBJ2-2, with D hard to call. The germline CDR1 and CDR2 sequences are SGHRS and YFSETQ. Trimming cost V 4 bases and J 10 bases, with 17 bases left between them. This CDR3 has 14 amino acids. DNA for the CDR3: TGCGCCAGCAGCCCCGAGGTTTGGCAGGCGGAGCTGTTTTTT. Its protein is CASSPEVWQAELFF.

V and J are TRBV5-6 and TRBJ2-7, with unresolved D. The V end lost 0 bases, the J end lost 2 bases, and 9 bases lay between the germline ends. Looked up from germline, CDR1 is SGHDT and CDR2 is YYEEEE. CDR3 length: 14 residues. The CDR3 DNA reads as TGTGCCAGCAGCTTGGACGGGTTACCCTACGAGCAGTACTTC. Translation: CASSLDGLPYEQYF.

This clonotype has only one observation. The DNA for the CDR3 is TGTGCCAGCAAGTCCCAGGGGAGTTGGGATGGCTACACCTTC. Amino acids: CASKSQGSWDGYTF. This sequence joins TRBV27 and TRBJ1-2; D is possibly TRBD1 (6 bases). Per the germline V gene, CDR1 is MNHEY and CDR2 is SMNVEV (reference sequence). Trimming left V 7 bases short and J 6 bases short, with 18 bases between. CDR3 length: 14 residues.

This sequence joins TRBV27 and TRBJ2-5, with D possibly being TRBD1 (6 bases). Germline CDR1 is MNHEY and CDR2 is SMNVEV (reference sequence). Trimming cost V 10 bases and J 2 bases, with 17 bases left between them. This CDR3 has 14 residues. CDR3 nucleotide sequence: TGTGCCACGAAGGGACACACTAGTCAAGAGACCCAGTACTTC. This translates into CATKGHTSQETQYF.

The chain joins TRBV6-2 or TRBV6-3 to TRBJ2-7; 8 bases match TRBD2. V lost 6 bases and J lost 3; bases outside the gene matches: 10. Germline V gene data show CDR1 as MNHEY and CDR2 as SVGEGT. This CDR3 comprises 15 residues. The chain's CDR3 is CASSPGGGLLYEQYF. As DNA, the CDR3 is TGTGCCAGCAGCCCCGGCGGGGGGTTACTCTACGAGCAGTACTTC.

The chain uses TRBV29-1 and TRBJ2-7; D unresolved. In germline, CDR1 is SQVTM, CDR2 ANQGSEA. There are 16 residues in the CDR3. The germline V and J ends were trimmed by 5 bases and 4 bases, with 24 bases remaining between them. CDR3 in amino acids: CSVTLPDRHDTYEQYF. Written as DNA, the CDR3 is TGCAGCGTTACCTTACCCGATAGACACGATACTTACGAGCAGTACTTC.

The table lists this clonotype with a count of one. The V and J genes are TRBV27 and TRBJ1-5; D unclear. Germline CDR1 and CDR2: MNHEY and SMNVEV (reference sequence). This CDR3 is 14 amino acids long. With 2 bases removed from V and 6 bases from J, the gap between germline ends came to 11 bases. The CDR3 region has the DNA TGTGCCAGCAGTTTAAGCCCCTTCGGTCAGCCCCAGCATTTT. This sequence encodes CASSLSPFGQPQHF.

CDR3 residues: CASSPTGLAEIYEQYF. The CDR3 nucleotides read TGTGCCAGCAGCCCCACGGGACTAGCGGAGATCTACGAGCAGTACTTC. J is TRBJ2-7 and V is TRBV7-9; 11 bases map to TRBD2. The CDR3 extends over 16 amino acids. CDR1 SEHNR and CDR2 FQNEAQ come from the germline V gene (reference sequence). Losses at the gene ends were 5 bases for V and 3 bases for J; bases not matched to a gene: 9.

V is TRBV6-2 or TRBV6-3 and J is TRBJ2-1; D not certain. Per the germline V gene, CDR1 is MNHEY and CDR2 is SVGEGT. This CDR3 spans 10 amino acids. V lost 5 bases and J 8 bases, leaving 4 bases between the germline ends. CDR3 DNA sequence: TGTGCCAGCAGTGACTATGAGCAGTTCTTC. This gives the protein CASSDYEQFF.

The table lists this clonotype with a few counts. The chain's CDR3 is CSVDRGDTEAFF. The CDR3 DNA follows: TGCAGCGTTGACAGGGGGGACACTGAAGCTTTCTTT. The chain links TRBV29-1 to TRBJ1-1, with TRBD1 matching 7 bases. In germline, CDR1 is SQVTM, CDR2 ANQGSEA. The ends lost 3 bases at V and 3 bases at J; junction bases unmatched: 1. The CDR3 runs to 12 residues.

The genes are TRBV20-1 and TRBJ2-7, with D perhaps matching TRBD2 (5 bases). CDR3 length equals 10 residues. With 6 bases removed from V and 6 bases from J, the gap between germline ends came to 9 bases. Germline assignment: CDR1 DFQATT and CDR2 SNEGSKA (reference sequence). DNA of the CDR3: TGCAGTGCATCGCGGGCCGAGCAGTACTTC. It is translated as CSASRAEQYF.

The chain couples TRBV5-4 to TRBJ2-7, with TRBD1 as a possible D gene (5 bases). In germline, CDR1 is SGHNT, CDR2 YYREEE (reference sequence). Trimming cost V 4 bases and J 5 bases, with 13 bases left between them. This CDR3 comprises 13 residues. CDR3 in amino acids: CASSVRDWDEQYF. In DNA form, the CDR3 reads TGTGCCAGCAGCGTCAGGGATTGGGACGAGCAGTACTTC.

The chain links TRBV5-6 to TRBJ2-3; 10 bases line up with TRBD2. The germline V gene encodes CDR1 SGHDT and CDR2 YYEEEE. V shed 4 bases and J 2 bases; nucleotides not matched to a gene: 7. This CDR3 is 16 amino acids long. The CDR3 region has the DNA TGTGCCAGCAGCCAAGGACTAGCGGATTACACAGATACGCAGTATTTT. Translated, it gives CASSQGLADYTDTQYF.